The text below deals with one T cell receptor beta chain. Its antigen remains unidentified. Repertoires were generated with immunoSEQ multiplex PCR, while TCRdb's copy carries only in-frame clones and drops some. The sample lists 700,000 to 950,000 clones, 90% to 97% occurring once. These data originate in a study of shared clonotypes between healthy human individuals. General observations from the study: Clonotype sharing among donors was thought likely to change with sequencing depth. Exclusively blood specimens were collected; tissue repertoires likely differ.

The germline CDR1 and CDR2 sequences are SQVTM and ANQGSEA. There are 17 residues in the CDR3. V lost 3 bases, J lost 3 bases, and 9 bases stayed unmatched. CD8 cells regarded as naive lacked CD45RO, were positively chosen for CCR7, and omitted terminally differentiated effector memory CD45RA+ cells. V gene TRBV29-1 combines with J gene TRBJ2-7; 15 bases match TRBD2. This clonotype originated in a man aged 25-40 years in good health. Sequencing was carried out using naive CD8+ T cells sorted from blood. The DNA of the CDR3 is TGCAGCGTTGAGGGGAGGGGACTAGCGGGAGGTATCTACGAGCAGTACTTC. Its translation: CSVEGRGLAGGIYEQYF.